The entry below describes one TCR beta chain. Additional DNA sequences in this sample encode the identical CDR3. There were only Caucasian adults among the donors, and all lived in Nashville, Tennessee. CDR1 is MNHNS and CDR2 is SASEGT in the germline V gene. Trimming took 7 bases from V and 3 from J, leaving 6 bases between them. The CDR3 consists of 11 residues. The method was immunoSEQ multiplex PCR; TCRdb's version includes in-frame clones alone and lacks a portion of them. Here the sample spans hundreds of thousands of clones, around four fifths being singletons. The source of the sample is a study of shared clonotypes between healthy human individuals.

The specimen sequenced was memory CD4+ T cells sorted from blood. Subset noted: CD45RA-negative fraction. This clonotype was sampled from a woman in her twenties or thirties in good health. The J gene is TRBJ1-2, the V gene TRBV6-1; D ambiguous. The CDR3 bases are TGTGCCAGCAAGCTGGACTATGGCTACACCTTC. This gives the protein CASKLDYGYTF.